The TCR beta chain described here comes from a study of cytomegalovirus exposure and HLA in healthy donors. Study-level results: In a later analysis, compared with equally common non-associated chains, HLA-associated beta chains were more expanded. A few V segments could not be told apart, such as TRBV6-2 and TRBV6-3, and were left out.

The V gene's germline CDR1 is SGHTA and CDR2 FQGTGA. Trimming stripped 3 bases from V and 10 bases from J, with 16 bases between. The CDR3 is made up of 14 amino acids. Points on this clone: Its specificity is not known.

The PCR was carried out with 60 Vbeta primers and 13 Jbeta primers. Produced via immunoSEQ multiplex PCR; TCRdb's table is partial and in-frame only. The data hold some 76,000 clones, with approximately 90% observed a single time. The donors were healthy bone marrow donors. This clonotype was obtained from a woman in her thirties in good health and CMV-seronegative. The V gene is TRBV7-3, the J gene TRBJ2-1, with D possibly TRBD2 on 7 matching bases. The sequenced material came from PBMCs. The CDR3 protein is CASSFLGGAFEQFF. For the CDR3, the DNA is TGTGCCAGCAGCTTTTTGGGGGGGGCTTTCGAGCAGTTCTTC.